A single sample gave rise to the 4 T cell receptor beta chains below, sequenced in a study of T-cell reconstitution after alpha-beta-depleted transplantation in children. TCRbeta library preparation incorporated unique molecular identifiers. TCRdb re-derived calls from the PCR reads in MiXCR, one entry per CDR3 protein. The data show approximately 15,000 distinct CDR3 sequences, about 7.6% seen once. Sequencing was performed on PBMCs, mostly from graft donor cells, taken 60 days after TCRalphabeta/CD19-depleted stem cell transplant. The receptors shown here come from a boy younger than two who had a stem cell transplant for Wiskott-Aldrich syndrome, so the T cells may come from the graft donor.

In its sample, this clonotype was seen many times. This chain uses TRBV5-1 with TRBJ2-1; 7 bases fit TRBD2. CDR3 length: 15 residues. The V and J ends lost 4 bases and 3 bases, in that order; junction bases with no gene match: 7. CDR1 SGHRS and CDR2 YFSETQ come from the germline V gene. The CDR3 DNA follows: TGCGCCAGCAGCCTAAGCGGGAATTACTACAATGAGCAGTTCTTC. Its translation: CASSLSGNYYNEQFF.

In this sample, this clonotype turned up a few times. V gene TRBV5-6 combines with J gene TRBJ2-7; TRBD2 is a possible D gene (6 bases). Trimming stripped 1 base from V and 6 bases from J, with 17 bases between. CDR3 length: 15 amino acids. In germline, CDR1 is SGHDT, CDR2 YYEEEE. CDR3 nucleotide sequence: TGTGCCAGCAGCTTGCTGGGGGGAGAGCTCGCCGAGCAGTACTTC. Its protein is CASSLLGGELAEQYF.

A few counts support this clonotype. The chain employs TRBV5-1 and TRBJ2-1; 11 bases map to TRBD2. The V and J ends lost 3 bases and 0 bases, in that order; junction bases with no gene match: 8. The CDR3 is 18 amino acids. The germline CDR1 and CDR2 sequences are SGHRS and YFSETQ. This CDR3 is CASSSGLAASSSYNEQFF. For the CDR3, the DNA is TGCGCCAGCAGCTCGGGACTAGCGGCGTCTAGCTCCTACAATGAGCAGTTCTTC.

In this sample, this clonotype turned up many times. The gene calls are TRBV29-1 and TRBJ2-7; D may be TRBD1 (5 bases). V lost 4 bases, J lost 6 bases, and 13 bases lay in between. This CDR3 has 12 residues. Germline CDR1 reads SQVTM; CDR2 reads ANQGSEA. The CDR3 DNA is TGCAGCGTTGTCACAGGTTTTTTCGAGCAGTACTTC. Protein sequence: CSVVTGFFEQYF.